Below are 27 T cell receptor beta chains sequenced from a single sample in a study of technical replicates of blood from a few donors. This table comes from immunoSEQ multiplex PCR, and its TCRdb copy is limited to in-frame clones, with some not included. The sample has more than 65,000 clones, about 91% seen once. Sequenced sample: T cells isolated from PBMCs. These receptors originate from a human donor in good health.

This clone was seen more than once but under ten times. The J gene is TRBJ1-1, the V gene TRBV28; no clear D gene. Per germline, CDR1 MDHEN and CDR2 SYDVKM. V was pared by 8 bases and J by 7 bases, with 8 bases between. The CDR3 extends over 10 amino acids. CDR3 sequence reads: CASGGGEAFF. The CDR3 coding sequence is TGTGCCAGCGGTGGCGGTGAAGCTTTCTTT. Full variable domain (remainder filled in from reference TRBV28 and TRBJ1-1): DVKVTQSSRYLVKRTGEKVFLECVQDMDHENMFWYRQDPGLGLRLIYFSYDVKMKEKGDIPEGYSVSREKKERFSLILESASTNQTSMYLCASGGGEAFFGQGTRLTVV.

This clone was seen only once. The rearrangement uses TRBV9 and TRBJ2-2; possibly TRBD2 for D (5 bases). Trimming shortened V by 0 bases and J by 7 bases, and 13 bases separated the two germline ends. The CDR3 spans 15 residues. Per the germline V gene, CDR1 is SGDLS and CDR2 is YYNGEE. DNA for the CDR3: TGTGCCAGCAGCGTAGGGGCGCGGGCGGGCGGGGAGCTGTTTTTT. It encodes CASSVGARAGGELFF. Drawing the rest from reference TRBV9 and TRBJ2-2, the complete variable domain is DSGVTQTPKHLITATGQRVTLRCSPRSGDLSVYWYQQSLDQGLQFLIQYYNGEERAKGNILERFSAQQFPDLHSELNLSSLELGDSALYFCASSVGARAGGELFFGEGSRLTVL.

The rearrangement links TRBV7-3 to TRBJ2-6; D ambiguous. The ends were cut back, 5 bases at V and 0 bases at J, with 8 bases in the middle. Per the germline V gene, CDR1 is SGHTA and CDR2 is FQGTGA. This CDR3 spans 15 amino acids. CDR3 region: CASSLLGSGANVLTF. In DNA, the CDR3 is TGTGCCAGCAGCCTCCTCGGCTCTGGGGCCAACGTCCTGACTTTC. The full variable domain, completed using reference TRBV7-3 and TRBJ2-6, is GAGVSQTPSNKVTEKGKYVELRCDPISGHTALYWYRQSLGQGPEFLIYFQGTGAADDSGLPNDRFFAVRPEGSVSTLKIQRTERGDSAVYLCASSLLGSGANVLTFGAGSRLTVL.

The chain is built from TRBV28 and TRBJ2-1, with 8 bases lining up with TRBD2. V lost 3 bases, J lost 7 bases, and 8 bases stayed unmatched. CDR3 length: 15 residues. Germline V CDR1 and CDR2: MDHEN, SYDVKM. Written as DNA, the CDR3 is TGTGCCAGCAGTTTTAAAGCGGGAGTTTTAAATGAGCAGTTCTTC. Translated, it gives CASSFKAGVLNEQFF.

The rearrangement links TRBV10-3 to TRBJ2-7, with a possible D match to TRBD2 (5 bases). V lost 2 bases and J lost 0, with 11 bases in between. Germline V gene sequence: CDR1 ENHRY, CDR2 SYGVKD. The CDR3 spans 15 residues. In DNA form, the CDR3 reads TGTGCCATCAGTGAGAGAGTCGGGATCTCCTACGAGCAGTACTTC. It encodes CAISERVGISYEQYF.

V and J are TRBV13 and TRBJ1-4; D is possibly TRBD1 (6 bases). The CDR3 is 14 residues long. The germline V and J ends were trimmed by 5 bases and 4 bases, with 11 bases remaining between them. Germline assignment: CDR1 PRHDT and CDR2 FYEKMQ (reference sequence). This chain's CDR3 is CASSLTGRNEKLFF. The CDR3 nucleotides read TGTGCCAGCAGCCTGACAGGCCGTAATGAAAAACTGTTTTTT.

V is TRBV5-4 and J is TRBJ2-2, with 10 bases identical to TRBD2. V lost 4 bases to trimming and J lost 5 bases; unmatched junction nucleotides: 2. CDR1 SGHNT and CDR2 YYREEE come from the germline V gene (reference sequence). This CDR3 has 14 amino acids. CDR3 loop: CASSGSGRTGELFF. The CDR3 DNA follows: TGTGCCAGCAGCGGTAGCGGGAGGACCGGGGAGCTGTTTTTT.

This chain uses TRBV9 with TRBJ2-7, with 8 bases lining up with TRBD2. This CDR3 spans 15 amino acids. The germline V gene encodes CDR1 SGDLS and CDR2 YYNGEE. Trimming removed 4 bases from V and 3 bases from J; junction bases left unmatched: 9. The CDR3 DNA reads TGTGCCAGCAGCCCCCCTAGCGGGCCAAACTACGAGCAGTACTTC. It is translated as CASSPPSGPNYEQYF.

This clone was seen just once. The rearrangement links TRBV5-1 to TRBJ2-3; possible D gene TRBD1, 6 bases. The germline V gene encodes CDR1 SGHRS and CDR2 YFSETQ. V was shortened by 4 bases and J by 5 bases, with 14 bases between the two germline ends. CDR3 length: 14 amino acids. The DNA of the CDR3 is TGCGCCAGCAGCAACCTACAGGGTTTAGATACGCAGTATTTT. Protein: CASSNLQGLDTQYF.

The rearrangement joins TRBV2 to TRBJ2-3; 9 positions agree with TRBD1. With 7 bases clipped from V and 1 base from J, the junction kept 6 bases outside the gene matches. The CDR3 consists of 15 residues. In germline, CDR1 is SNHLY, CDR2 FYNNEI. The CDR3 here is CASTQGAGGTDTQYF. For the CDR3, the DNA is TGTGCCAGCACACAGGGGGCCGGGGGCACAGATACGCAGTATTTT. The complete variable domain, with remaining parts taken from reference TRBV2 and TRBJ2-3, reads EPEVTQTPSHQVTQMGQEVILRCVPISNHLYFYWYRQILGQKVEFLVSFYNNEISEKSEIFDDQFSVERPDGSNFTLKIRSTKLEDSAMYFCASTQGAGGTDTQYFGPGTRLTVL.

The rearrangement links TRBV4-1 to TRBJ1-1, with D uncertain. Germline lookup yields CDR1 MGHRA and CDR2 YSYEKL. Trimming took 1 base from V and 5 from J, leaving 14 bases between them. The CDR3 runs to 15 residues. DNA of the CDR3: TGCGCCAGCAGCCAAGTATCACGGGTGAGAACTGAAGCTTTCTTT. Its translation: CASSQVSRVRTEAFF.

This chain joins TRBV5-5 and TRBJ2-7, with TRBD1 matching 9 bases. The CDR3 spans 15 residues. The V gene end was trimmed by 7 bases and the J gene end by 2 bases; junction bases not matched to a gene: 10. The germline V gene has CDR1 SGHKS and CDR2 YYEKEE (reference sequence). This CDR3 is CASGGTGREPYEQYF. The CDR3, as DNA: TGTGCCAGCGGGGGGACAGGGCGCGAACCCTACGAGCAGTACTTC.

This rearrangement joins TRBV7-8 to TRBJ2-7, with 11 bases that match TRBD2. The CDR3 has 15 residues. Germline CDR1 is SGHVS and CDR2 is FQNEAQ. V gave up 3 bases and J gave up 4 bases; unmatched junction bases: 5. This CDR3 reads CASSFRLAGTYEQYF. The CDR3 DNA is TGTGCCAGCAGCTTCCGACTAGCGGGGACTTACGAGCAGTACTTC.

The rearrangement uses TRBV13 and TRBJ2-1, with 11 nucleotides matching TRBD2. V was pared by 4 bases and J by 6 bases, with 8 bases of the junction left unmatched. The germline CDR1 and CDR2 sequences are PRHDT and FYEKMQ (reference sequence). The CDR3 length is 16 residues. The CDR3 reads CASSSSTSGIINEQFF. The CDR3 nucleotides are TGTGCCAGCAGCTCCTCGACTAGCGGGATAATCAATGAGCAGTTCTTC.

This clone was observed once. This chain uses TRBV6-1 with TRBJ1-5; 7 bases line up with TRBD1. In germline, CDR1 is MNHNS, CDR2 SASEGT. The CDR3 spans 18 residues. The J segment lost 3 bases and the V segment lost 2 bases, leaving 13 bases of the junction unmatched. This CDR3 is CASSESPSRRGPNQPQHF. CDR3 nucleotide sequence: TGTGCCAGCAGTGAATCCCCCAGTCGGAGGGGGCCCAATCAGCCCCAGCATTTT.

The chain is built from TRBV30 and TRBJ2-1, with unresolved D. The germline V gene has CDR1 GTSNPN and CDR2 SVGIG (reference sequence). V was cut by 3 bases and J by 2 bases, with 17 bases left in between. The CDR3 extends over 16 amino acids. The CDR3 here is CAWRTDSGFTYNEQFF. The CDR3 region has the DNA TGTGCCTGGAGGACTGATTCGGGTTTTACCTACAATGAGCAGTTCTTC.

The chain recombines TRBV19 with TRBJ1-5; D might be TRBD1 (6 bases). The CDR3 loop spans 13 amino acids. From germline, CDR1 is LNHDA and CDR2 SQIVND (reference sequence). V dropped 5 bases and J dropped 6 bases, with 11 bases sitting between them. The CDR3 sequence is CASSQGFFQPQHF. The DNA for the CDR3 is TGTGCCAGTAGTCAGGGGTTTTTTCAGCCCCAGCATTTT.

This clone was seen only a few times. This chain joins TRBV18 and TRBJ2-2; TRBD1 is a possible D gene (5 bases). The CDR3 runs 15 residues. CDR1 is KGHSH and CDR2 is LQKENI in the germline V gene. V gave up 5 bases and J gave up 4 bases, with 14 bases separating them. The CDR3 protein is CASSGSGRVTGELFF. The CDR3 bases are TGTGCCAGCTCAGGCAGTGGCAGGGTCACCGGGGAGCTGTTTTTT.

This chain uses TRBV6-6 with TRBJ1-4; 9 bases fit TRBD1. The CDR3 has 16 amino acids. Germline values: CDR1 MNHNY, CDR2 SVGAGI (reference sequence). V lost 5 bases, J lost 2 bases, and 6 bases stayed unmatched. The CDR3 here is CASSPDRGGTNEKLFF. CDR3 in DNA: TGTGCCAGCAGTCCGGACAGGGGAGGTACTAATGAAAAACTGTTTTTT.

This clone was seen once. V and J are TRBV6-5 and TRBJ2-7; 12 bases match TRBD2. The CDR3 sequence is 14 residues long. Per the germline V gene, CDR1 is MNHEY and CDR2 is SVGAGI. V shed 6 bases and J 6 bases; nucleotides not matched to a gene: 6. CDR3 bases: TGTGCCAGCAGGGGACTAGCGGGTCCTCTCGAGCAGTACTTC. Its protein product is CASRGLAGPLEQYF.

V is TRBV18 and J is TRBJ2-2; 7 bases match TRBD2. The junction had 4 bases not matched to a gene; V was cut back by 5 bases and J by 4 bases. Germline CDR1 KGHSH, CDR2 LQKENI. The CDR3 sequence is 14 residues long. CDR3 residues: CASSEASGTGELFF. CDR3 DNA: TGTGCCAGCTCAGAAGCTAGCGGCACCGGGGAGCTGTTTTTT.

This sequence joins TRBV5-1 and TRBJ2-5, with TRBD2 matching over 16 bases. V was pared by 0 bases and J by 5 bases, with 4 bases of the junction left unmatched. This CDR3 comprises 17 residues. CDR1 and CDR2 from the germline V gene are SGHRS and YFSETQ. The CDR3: CASSLEGTSGRGETQYF. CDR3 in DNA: TGCGCCAGCAGCTTGGAGGGGACTAGCGGGAGGGGTGAGACCCAGTACTTC.

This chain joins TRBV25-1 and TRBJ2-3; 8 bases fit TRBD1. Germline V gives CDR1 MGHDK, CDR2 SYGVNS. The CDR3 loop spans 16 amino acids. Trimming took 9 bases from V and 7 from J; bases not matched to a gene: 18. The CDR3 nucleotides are TGTGCCAGTGCCCGGACAGGGAGCGCAAAGATGAATACGCAGTATTTT. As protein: CASARTGSAKMNTQYF.

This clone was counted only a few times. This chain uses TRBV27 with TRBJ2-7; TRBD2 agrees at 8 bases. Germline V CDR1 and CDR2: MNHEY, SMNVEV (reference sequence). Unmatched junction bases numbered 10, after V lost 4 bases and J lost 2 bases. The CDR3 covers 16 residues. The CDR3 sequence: CASSYSSGEYTYEQYF. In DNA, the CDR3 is TGTGCCAGCAGTTATAGTAGCGGGGAATACACCTACGAGCAGTACTTC.

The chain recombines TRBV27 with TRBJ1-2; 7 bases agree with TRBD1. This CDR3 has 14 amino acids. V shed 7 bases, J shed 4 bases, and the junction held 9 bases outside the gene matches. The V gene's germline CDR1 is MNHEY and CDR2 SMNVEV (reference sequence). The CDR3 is CASTSGGGVYGYTF. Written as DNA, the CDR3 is TGTGCCAGCACCTCAGGGGGAGGCGTCTATGGCTACACCTTC.

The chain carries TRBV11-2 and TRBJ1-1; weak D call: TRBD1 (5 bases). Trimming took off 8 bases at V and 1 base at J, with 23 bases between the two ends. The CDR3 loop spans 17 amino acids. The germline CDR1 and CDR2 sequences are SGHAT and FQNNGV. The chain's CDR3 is CASLPYVRGLKNTEAFF. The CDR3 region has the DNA TGTGCCAGCCTCCCGTACGTCCGGGGACTAAAGAACACTGAAGCTTTCTTT.

CDR3 sequence (DNA): TGTGCCAGCAGCTACGAAGGGGGCTCGGATGAAAAACTGTTTTTT. This encodes CASSYEGGSDEKLFF. The chain has TRBV5-6 and TRBJ1-4; 7 bases match TRBD1. With V trimmed by 3 bases and J by 6 bases, 8 bases remained unmatched. CDR3 size: 15 residues. The V gene's germline CDR1 is SGHDT and CDR2 YYEEEE. The whole variable domain, filled in from reference TRBV5-6 and TRBJ1-4, reads DAGVTQSPTHLIKTRGQQVTLRCSPKSGHDTVSWYQQALGQGPQFIFQYYEEEERQRGNFPDRFSGHQFPNYSSELNVNALLLGDSALYLCASSYEGGSDEKLFFGSGTQLSVL.